The entry that follows covers one T cell receptor (beta chain) sequence. The data were obtained in a study of T cell changes during pregnancy in multiple sclerosis. The method was immunoSEQ multiplex PCR; TCRdb's version includes in-frame clones alone and lacks a portion of them. The sample has about 57,000 clones, almost 95% seen once. This CDR3 has 16 amino acids. J gave up 4 bases and V 5 bases, and 10 bases lay outside the gene matches. Looked up from germline, CDR1 is SGHTA and CDR2 is FQGTGA. Sequencing used CD4+ T cells from peripheral blood mononuclear cells, obtained in the third trimester of pregnancy. The chain couples TRBV7-3 to TRBJ2-3; 9 bases match TRBD2. The origin of this receptor is a female donor with multiple sclerosis, enrolled in a pregnancy study. CDR3 loop: CASSRPGTSFPDTQYF. The DNA of the CDR3 is TGTGCCAGCAGCCGCCCCGGGACTAGCTTCCCAGATACGCAGTATTTT. Full variable domain (remainder filled in from reference TRBV7-3 and TRBJ2-3): GAGVSQTPSNKVTEKGKYVELRCDPISGHTALYWYRQSLGQGPEFLIYFQGTGAADDSGLPNDRFFAVRPEGSVSTLKIQRTERGDSAVYLCASSRPGTSFPDTQYFGPGTRLTVL.